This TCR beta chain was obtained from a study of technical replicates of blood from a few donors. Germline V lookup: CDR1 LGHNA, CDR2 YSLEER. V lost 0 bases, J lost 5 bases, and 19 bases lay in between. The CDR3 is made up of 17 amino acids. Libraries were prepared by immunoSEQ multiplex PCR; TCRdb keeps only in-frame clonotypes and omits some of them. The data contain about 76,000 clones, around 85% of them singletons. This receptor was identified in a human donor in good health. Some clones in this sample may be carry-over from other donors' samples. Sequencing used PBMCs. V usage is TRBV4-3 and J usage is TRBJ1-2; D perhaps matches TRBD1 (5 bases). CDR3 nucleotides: TGCGCCAGCAGCCAAGAGTACGGGCGGGGGGAGAAGTATGGCTACACCTTC. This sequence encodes CASSQEYGRGEKYGYTF.